Presented here are 6 T cell receptor beta chains from one specimen sequenced in a study of molecular identifiers for immune sequencing clone quantification. TCRdb reprocessed the PCR reads via MiXCR and lists one record per CDR3 protein. The sample has about 98,000 distinct CDR3 sequences; 35% are singletons. Sequenced input: naive CD8+ T cells from blood, with Jurkat cell RNA spiked in. As for subset: FACS-sorted CD8+CD4-CCR7+CD45RA+ naive T cells. The source is a human donor in good health. Some libraries in this study had Jurkat cell RNA spiked in.

This clonotype was counted once. V usage is TRBV11-2 and J usage is TRBJ2-5; D might be TRBD1 or TRBD2, each matching 6 bases. The germline V gene has CDR1 SGHAT and CDR2 FQNNGV. Trimming removed 4 bases at V and 5 bases at J, with 17 bases between. The CDR3 covers 15 residues. The CDR3 bases are TGTGCCAGCAGCTCGGATAACAGGGAGGCGGAGACCCAGTACTTC. This encodes CASSSDNREAETQYF.

This clonotype showed up just a few times. The rearrangement joins TRBV27 to TRBJ2-3; D remains unclear. The V gene lost 7 bases and the J gene lost 0 bases, with 5 bases spanning the gap. This CDR3 is 12 amino acids long. The germline gives CDR1 MNHEY, CDR2 SMNVEV (reference sequence). The DNA of the CDR3 is TGTGCCAGCATCTCTAGCACAGATACGCAGTATTTT. As protein: CASISSTDTQYF.

A remark on this clonotype: This may be a read error, as it is one base from a much larger clone. The chain is built from TRBV29-1 and TRBJ1-1, with D possibly being TRBD1 (5 bases). Deletions cut 7 bases from V and 4 bases from J, with 10 bases between. Germline V gene sequence: CDR1 SQVTM, CDR2 ANQGSEA. This CDR3 has 11 residues. This CDR3 is CSDRGGTEAFF. In DNA form, the CDR3 reads TGCAGCGATCGGGGGGGCACTGAAGCTTTCTTT.

The J gene is TRBJ2-4, the V gene TRBV20-1, with D tentatively TRBD1 (5 bases). Germline CDR1 is DFQATT and CDR2 is SNEGSKA (reference sequence). This CDR3 has 17 amino acids. V lost 5 bases and J 0 bases, leaving 20 bases between the germline ends. CDR3 protein: CSACPSGHDLAKNIQYF. In nucleotides, the CDR3 is TGCAGTGCTTGTCCTTCCGGACACGACCTAGCCAAAAACATTCAGTACTTC.

J is TRBJ1-4 and V is TRBV2, with a tentative D call TRBD1 (5 bases). Trimming cost V 6 bases and J 2 bases, with 13 bases left between them. Germline CDR1 SNHLY, CDR2 FYNNEI. The length of the CDR3 is 15 residues. The CDR3 DNA reads TGTGCCAGCAGAATCTTCAGGGATACTAATGAAAAACTGTTTTTT. Encoded protein: CASRIFRDTNEKLFF.

This clonotype was observed a few times. In nucleotides, the CDR3 is TGTGCCAGCTCAGCACTGGACGGTCAAGAGACCCAGTACTTC. Protein: CASSALDGQETQYF. V usage is TRBV18 and J usage is TRBJ2-5; D ambiguous. CDR1 and CDR2 (germline): KGHSH, LQKENI. The V and J ends lost 5 bases and 2 bases respectively, with 12 bases between them. The CDR3 has 14 amino acids.